Listed here is a single TCR beta chain. Individual cDNA molecules received unique molecular identifiers. TCRdb re-analysed the 5' RACE reads in MiXCR, keeping a single row per CDR3 protein. The sample lists 70,000 or so distinct CDR3 sequences; over 9% were seen once. These data originate in a study of early T cells in non-severe SARS-CoV-2 infection. The CDR3 has 12 residues. With 4 bases removed from V and 6 bases from J, the gap between germline ends came to 10 bases. CDR1 and CDR2 (germline): ENHRY, SYGVKD. Sequenced input: whole blood. The rearrangement links TRBV10-3 to TRBJ2-7; tentative D call: TRBD1 (6 bases). The sequence was obtained from an adult who was a healthcare worker with PCR-confirmed SARS-CoV-2 infection or an uninfected control (not recorded which). CDR3 DNA: TGTGCCATCAGTGGGGACAACGGCGAGCAGTACTTC. This encodes CAISGDNGEQYF.